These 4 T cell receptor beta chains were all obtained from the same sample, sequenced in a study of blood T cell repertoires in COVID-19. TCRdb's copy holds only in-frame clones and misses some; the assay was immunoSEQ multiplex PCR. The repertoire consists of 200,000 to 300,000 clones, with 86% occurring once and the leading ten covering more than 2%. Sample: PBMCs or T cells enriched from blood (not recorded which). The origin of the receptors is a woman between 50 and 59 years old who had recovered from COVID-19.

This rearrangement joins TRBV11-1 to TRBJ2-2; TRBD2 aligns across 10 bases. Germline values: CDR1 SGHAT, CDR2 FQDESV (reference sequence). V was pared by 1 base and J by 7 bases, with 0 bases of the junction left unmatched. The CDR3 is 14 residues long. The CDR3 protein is CASSLGTSGGELFF. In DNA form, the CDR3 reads TGTGCCAGCAGCTTAGGGACTAGCGGCGGGGAGCTGTTTTTT.

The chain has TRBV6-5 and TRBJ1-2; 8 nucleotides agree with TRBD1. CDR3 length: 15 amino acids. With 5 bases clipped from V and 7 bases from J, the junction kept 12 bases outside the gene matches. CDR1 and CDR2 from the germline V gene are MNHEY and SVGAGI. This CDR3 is CASSPRGQVNPGYTF. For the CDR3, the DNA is TGTGCCAGCAGTCCACGGGGACAGGTCAATCCTGGCTACACCTTC.

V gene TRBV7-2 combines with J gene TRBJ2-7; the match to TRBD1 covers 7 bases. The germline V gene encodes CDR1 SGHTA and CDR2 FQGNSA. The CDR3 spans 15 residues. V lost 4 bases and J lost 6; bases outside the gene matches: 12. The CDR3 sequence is CASSSATGQRTEQYF. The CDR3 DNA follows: TGTGCCAGCAGCTCGGCCACGGGACAGCGAACCGAGCAGTACTTC.

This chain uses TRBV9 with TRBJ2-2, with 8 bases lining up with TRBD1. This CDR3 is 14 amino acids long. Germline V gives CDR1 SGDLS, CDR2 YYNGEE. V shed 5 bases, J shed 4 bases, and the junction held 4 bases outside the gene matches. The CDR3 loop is CASRTGDVTGELFF. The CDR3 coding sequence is TGTGCCAGCAGGACAGGGGATGTCACCGGGGAGCTGTTTTTT.